This T cell receptor beta chain was observed in a study of CD8+CD57+ T cells in acquired aplastic anemia. Study-wide background: Each DNA sample taken from sorted CD4+ and CD8+ cells came to about 3 ug on average.

Patients picked for sequencing had shown CD8+CD57+ cell expansion detected by flow cytometry. General study findings and limits: Patients and controls had in common twenty-nine CD8+ CDR3 sequences.

Genomic DNA constituted the template upon which TCR beta VDJ and CDR3 profiling was performed. From the reads, TCRdb called clonotypes with MiXCR, one entry per CDR3 protein. Of roughly 150,000 distinct CDR3 sequences listed, approximately 51% are singletons. V was shortened by 7 bases and J by 5 bases, with 17 bases between the two germline ends. Germline-derived CDR1 and CDR2 are DFQATT and SNEGSKA (reference sequence). The CDR3 sequence is 13 residues long. Concerning this clonotype itself: Its antigen is still unknown.

The chain links TRBV20-1 to TRBJ2-5; perhaps TRBD2 as D (7 bases). This receptor was obtained from a human donor with aplastic anemia. What was sequenced was sorted CD4+, CD8+, or CD8+CD57+ T cells (not recorded which) from PBMCs. The CDR3 bases are TGCAGTGGTTCGGCGGGGGCCGGGGAGACCCAGTACTTC. This codes for CSGSAGAGETQYF.